A single T cell receptor beta chain is shown here with its context. This entry is derived from a study of Ad26.COV2.S vaccination and SARS-CoV-2 variants. Germline trimming cut 5 bases from V and 5 bases from J; bases unmatched to any gene: 7. CDR1 is SEHNR, CDR2 FQNEAQ, per germline (reference sequence). This CDR3 contains 14 residues. Described treatment: roughly 18 received Ad26.COV2.S at low or high dose, single or two shots; 5 received placebo; per-sample allocation not given. Collection of samples fell on day 63 after the first vaccine or placebo injection. Profiling relied on immunoSEQ multiplex PCR, and the TCRdb table lists in-frame clones only, not all of them. The sample yields 400,000 to 450,000 clones, 92% seen once.

The V gene is TRBV7-9, the J gene TRBJ1-2; 8 positions match TRBD1. The sequence came from a person aged 18 to 65 who received the Ad26.COV2.S COVID-19 vaccine or a placebo. The specimen comprised peripheral blood, sampled in a trial of Ad26.COV2.S vaccine versus placebo. CDR3 DNA sequence: TGTGCCAGCAGCCCGCCGGACAGGGTTTATGGCTACACCTTC. Protein sequence: CASSPPDRVYGYTF.